This T cell receptor (beta chain) was observed in a study of a mutant IDH1 vaccine in newly diagnosed glioma. Study in general: Vaccine dosing followed radiotherapy by 4-6 weeks, or accompanied temozolomide cycles. Previous care, which was radiotherapy, temozolomide, or both, most often involved both. V12 occurred at week 35 and V13 at week 47. Study findings and constraints: Apparently, pseudoprogression bore no relation to changes among the top peripheral T cell clonotypes.

The trim removed 3 bases at V and 3 bases at J, leaving 3 bases unmatched. The length of the CDR3 is 15 residues. Germline V gives CDR1 SGHRS, CDR2 YFSETQ. Concerning this clone itself: What it binds is unknown.

Regarding time point: week 35, safety follow-up. All doses held 300 ug of mutant IDH1 20-mer peptide, with topical imiquimod. Repertoires were generated with immunoSEQ multiplex PCR, while TCRdb's copy carries only in-frame clones and drops some. The sample holds roughly 60,000 clones, 80% to 90% seen once. The sequences come from PBMCs, collected from a glioma patient whose treatment included an IDH1 peptide vaccine. V is TRBV5-1 and J is TRBJ2-3; TRBD1 matches 11 bases. The sequence came from a man in his forties with glioma. The CDR3 DNA follows: TGCGCCAGCAGCTGGACAGGGGGCGGGACAGATACGCAGTATTTT. The encoded protein is CASSWTGGGTDTQYF.